These 32 T cell receptor beta chains were sequenced from one sample in a study of T cells in Graves' hyperthyroidism and ophthalmopathy. From RNA transcripts, TCR beta CDR3 regions were amplified. Primed by the HTBI set, a first-round RT-PCR was run on the TCR CDR3. TCRdb re-called the multiplex PCR reads with MiXCR, one entry per CDR3 protein. The data hold about 400,000 distinct CDR3 sequences, with less than 15% observed a single time. The sequenced sample was blood. The receptor set was obtained from a woman aged 18-35 years with Graves' hyperthyroidism.

This clonotype was counted many times. V gene TRBV2 combines with J gene TRBJ1-5, with unresolved D. Germline lookup yields CDR1 SNHLY and CDR2 FYNNEI. This CDR3 contains 13 residues. Between the trimmed V and J ends, which lost 5 bases and 6 bases, there was a span of 11 bases. CDR3 bases: TGTGCCAGCAGTTCCGACATCACTCAGCCCCAGCATTTT. It translates to CASSSDITQPQHF.

This clonotype was found many times. This sequence joins TRBV29-1 and TRBJ1-2, with D perhaps TRBD1 (5 bases). The CDR3 contains 13 residues. The germline gives CDR1 SQVTM, CDR2 ANQGSEA. V was trimmed by 6 bases and J by 3 bases, leaving 14 bases between them. The DNA of the CDR3 is TGCAGCGTGCGAGGGACCAATCACTATGGCTACACCTTC. Protein product: CSVRGTNHYGYTF. The variable domain in full, completed from reference TRBV29-1 and TRBJ1-2, reads SAVISQKPSRDICQRGTSLTIQCQVDSQVTMMFWYRQQPGQSLTLIATANQGSEATYESGFVIDKFPISRPNLTFSTLTVSNMSPEDSSIYLCSVRGTNHYGYTFGSGTRLTVV.

This clonotype was counted many times. The chain recombines TRBV29-1 with TRBJ2-7, with D perhaps TRBD1 (5 bases). CDR3 size: 13 residues. CDR1 SQVTM and CDR2 ANQGSEA come from the germline V gene. Trimming shortened V by 0 bases and J by 3 bases, and 9 bases separated the two germline ends. The CDR3 DNA is TGCAGCGTTGAAGAGATAACAGGCTACGAGCAGTACTTC. This translates into CSVEEITGYEQYF.

This clonotype has just a few counts. The junction departs from germline at one end; a sequencing error may be responsible. The rearrangement links TRBV27 to TRBJ2-1; maybe TRBD2 (5 bases). The CDR3 covers 18 residues. CDR1 and CDR2 (germline): MNHEY, SMNVEV (reference sequence). For the CDR3, the DNA is TGTGCCAGCAGTTTATATGTGAGCGGAGGTGGGGTGTACAGTGAGCAGTTCTTC. Its protein product is CASSLYVSGGGVYSEQFF.

In this sample, this clonotype turned up many times. The CDR3 region has the DNA TGTGCCACCAGTGATCCCCTTTTGGGGGAGCGGGGAAGAAGGCAAGAGACCCAGTACTTC. This translates into CATSDPLLGERGRRQETQYF. V and J are TRBV24-1 and TRBJ2-5; 7 nucleotides agree with TRBD2. V gave up 3 bases and J gave up 2 bases; unmatched junction bases: 20. CDR1 KGHDR and CDR2 SFDVKD come from the germline V gene. CDR3 length: 20 amino acids.

This clonotype was picked up a small number of times. The chain has TRBV19 and TRBJ1-1; 7 bases match TRBD1. CDR1 is LNHDA and CDR2 is SQIVND in the germline V gene (reference sequence). Losses at the gene ends were 4 bases for V and 3 bases for J; bases not matched to a gene: 8. The CDR3 is 15 residues long. The CDR3 sequence: CASSSRDSRYTEAFF. For the CDR3, the DNA is TGTGCCAGTAGTAGCCGGGACAGCAGATACACTGAAGCTTTCTTT.

This clonotype showed up many times. The chain employs TRBV11-2 and TRBJ2-7, with unresolved D. This CDR3 has 12 residues. The ends were cut back, 1 base at V and 6 bases at J, with 7 bases in the middle. Germline V CDR1 and CDR2: SGHAT, FQNNGV. The CDR3 DNA is TGTGCCAGCAGCTTAGGCCCCCTCGAGCAGTACTTC. Translating gives CASSLGPLEQYF.

A few counts support this clonotype. The chain recombines TRBV12-3 or TRBV12-4 with TRBJ1-6; TRBD1 matches 7 bases. Trimming at V came to 4 bases and at J to 10 bases, leaving 7 bases not matched to a gene. This CDR3 is 14 amino acids long. In DNA form, the CDR3 reads TGTGCCAGCAGTTCGACAGGGATTTACTCACCCCTCCACTTT. Translation: CASSSTGIYSPLHF.

This clonotype was counted ten times or more. The V gene is TRBV7-2, the J gene TRBJ2-6; TRBD1 matches at 9 bases. Germline V CDR1 and CDR2: SGHTA, FQGNSA. The CDR3 runs 19 residues. The V segment lost 7 bases and the J segment 1 base; nucleotides outside the gene matches: 14. This chain's CDR3 is CASTFNSGTGKSGANVLTF. The CDR3 DNA reads TGTGCCAGCACCTTTAACTCTGGGACAGGGAAGTCTGGGGCCAACGTCCTGACTTTC.

At least ten counts were recorded for this clonotype. The V and J genes are TRBV7-2 and TRBJ1-1, with 7 bases lining up with TRBD1. CDR1 is SGHTA, CDR2 FQGNSA, per germline. The CDR3 has 13 amino acids. The J segment lost 11 bases and the V segment lost 4 bases, leaving 10 bases of the junction unmatched. This CDR3 is CASSSGQAPRAFF. CDR3 DNA: TGTGCCAGCAGCTCAGGACAGGCGCCCCGTGCTTTCTTT.

The genes are TRBV6-6 and TRBJ2-5; no definite D call. CDR1 is MNHNY, CDR2 SVGAGI, per germline (reference sequence). The CDR3 is 14 residues long. V lost 2 bases, J lost 2 bases, and 9 bases lay in between. CDR3 DNA: TGTGCCAGCAGTTACGGCTATACTCAAGAGACCCAGTACTTC. Encoded protein: CASSYGYTQETQYF.

This clonotype has a count of ten or more. The chain combines TRBV28 with TRBJ2-1, with a tentative D call TRBD1 (5 bases). V lost 6 bases and J 12 bases, leaving 15 bases between the germline ends. The CDR3 spans 12 residues. Germline CDR1 and CDR2: MDHEN and SYDVKM. The CDR3 nucleotides read TGTGCCAGCAGCCTACCTGGACAAGGGCAGTTCTTC. Translated, it gives CASSLPGQGQFF. The complete variable domain, with remaining parts taken from reference TRBV28 and TRBJ2-1, reads DVKVTQSSRYLVKRTGEKVFLECVQDMDHENMFWYRQDPGLGLRLIYFSYDVKMKEKGDIPEGYSVSREKKERFSLILESASTNQTSMYLCASSLPGQGQFFGPGTRLTVL.

The chain joins TRBV27 to TRBJ2-7; 8 positions agree with TRBD1. Germline CDR1 reads MNHEY; CDR2 reads SMNVEV (reference sequence). With 3 bases clipped from V and 0 bases from J, the junction kept 7 bases outside the gene matches. The CDR3 sequence is 16 residues long. The CDR3 DNA reads TGTGCCAGCAGTTTGAGAGGACAGGGAAGCTCCTACGAGCAGTACTTC. This translates into CASSLRGQGSSYEQYF.

The V call is TRBV2, the J call TRBJ2-6; 9 nucleotides agree with TRBD2. Germline assignment: CDR1 SNHLY and CDR2 FYNNEI. The length of the CDR3 is 17 residues. The V and J ends lost 1 base and 3 bases, in that order; junction bases with no gene match: 4. The CDR3 sequence: CASSEGASGIGANVLTF. CDR3 bases: TGTGCCAGCAGTGAAGGGGCTAGCGGGATTGGGGCCAACGTCCTGACTTTC. The whole variable domain, remainder taken from reference TRBV2 and TRBJ2-6, is EPEVTQTPSHQVTQMGQEVILRCVPISNHLYFYWYRQILGQKVEFLVSFYNNEISEKSEIFDDQFSVERPDGSNFTLKIRSTKLEDSAMYFCASSEGASGIGANVLTFGAGSRLTVL.

The chain couples TRBV29-1 to TRBJ1-2; 9 bases match TRBD1. Losses at the gene ends were 1 base for V and 7 bases for J; bases not matched to a gene: 1. Germline loops: CDR1 SQVTM, CDR2 ANQGSEA. The CDR3 runs to 12 residues. CDR3 region: CSVEGQGGGYTF. The CDR3 nucleotides are TGCAGCGTTGAAGGACAGGGGGGTGGCTACACCTTC.

At least ten counts were recorded for this clonotype. The chain couples TRBV11-2 to TRBJ2-3; tentatively, D is TRBD2 (5 bases). Deletions cut 5 bases from V and 4 bases from J, with 16 bases between. This CDR3 is built from 15 residues. The germline V gene encodes CDR1 SGHAT and CDR2 FQNNGV. The CDR3 bases are TGTGCCAGCAGCCACCCCGGGATTAGGGCAGATACGCAGTATTTT. It encodes CASSHPGIRADTQYF.

CDR3 nucleotide sequence: TGCAGCGTTGAAGGGACCGGCACCTACGAGCAGTACTTC. The encoded protein is CSVEGTGTYEQYF. The chain combines TRBV29-1 with TRBJ2-7, with no clear D. Germline V gives CDR1 SQVTM, CDR2 ANQGSEA. The CDR3 is 13 residues long. V dropped 1 base and J dropped 2 bases, with 9 bases sitting between them.

This clonotype was recorded at least ten times. The CDR3 spells CASSHRTSGAQETQYF. The CDR3 DNA sequence: TGTGCCAGCAGCCATAGGACTAGCGGGGCCCAAGAGACCCAGTACTTC. This sequence joins TRBV3-1 and TRBJ2-5; 12 bases line up with TRBD2. Per the germline V gene, CDR1 is LGHDT and CDR2 is YNNKEL (reference sequence). The CDR3 length is 16 residues. The V and J ends lost 3 bases and 1 base, in that order; junction bases with no gene match: 3.

The V and J genes are TRBV28 and TRBJ1-2, with D tentatively TRBD1 (6 bases). The CDR3 has 19 amino acids. The V gene lost 6 bases and the J gene lost 0 bases, with 26 bases spanning the gap. The germline V gene has CDR1 MDHEN and CDR2 SYDVKM. In DNA form, the CDR3 reads TGTGCCAGCAGAAGTCAACCCCCCCGGACAGCACTCACTAACTATGGCTACACCTTC. Encoded protein: CASRSQPPRTALTNYGYTF.

The chain joins TRBV2 to TRBJ2-7, with TRBD1 matching 8 bases. This CDR3 is built from 14 residues. CDR1 and CDR2 from the germline V gene are SNHLY and FYNNEI. V dropped 6 bases and J dropped 2; count of bases not matched to a gene: 6. The CDR3 nucleotides are TGTGCCAGCAGGAACTGGGGACAGGCCTACGAGCAGTACTTC. This encodes CASRNWGQAYEQYF.

The table lists this clonotype with many counts. The rearrangement uses TRBV3-1 and TRBJ1-2, with TRBD1 matching 12 bases. With 2 bases clipped from V and 8 bases from J, the junction kept 6 bases outside the gene matches. The CDR3 runs 15 residues. The germline CDR1 and CDR2 sequences are LGHDT and YNNKEL (reference sequence). CDR3 in amino acids: CASSQRGQGARGYTF. CDR3 DNA: TGTGCCAGCAGCCAAAGGGGACAGGGGGCGCGGGGCTACACCTTC.

This clonotype was detected once. The rearrangement links TRBV30 to TRBJ2-2, with 10 bases identical to TRBD2. Germline V gives CDR1 GTSNPN, CDR2 SVGIG (reference sequence). The CDR3 loop spans 14 amino acids. V lost 4 bases to trimming and J lost 6 bases; unmatched junction nucleotides: 5. In DNA, the CDR3 is TGTGCCTGGATAGCGGGGGGCCCCGCCGGGGAGCTGTTTTTT. It codes for CAWIAGGPAGELFF.

This clonotype was seen a handful of times. V is TRBV4-2 and J is TRBJ1-1; D might be TRBD1 (5 bases). Germline V gene lookup returns CDR1 LGHNA and CDR2 YNFKEQ. Trimming pared 0 bases from V and 7 bases from J, leaving 12 bases between. There are 14 residues in the CDR3. CDR3 DNA: TGTGCCAGCAGCCAAGATATGGGACTCGGTGAAGCTTTCTTT. This codes for CASSQDMGLGEAFF.

At least ten counts were recorded for this clonotype. The chain combines TRBV2 with TRBJ1-6; no reliable D call. CDR1 and CDR2 (germline): SNHLY, FYNNEI. The CDR3 covers 16 residues. Trimming shortened V by 5 bases and J by 7 bases, and 18 bases separated the two germline ends. CDR3 DNA: TGTGCCAGCAGTCAGGACTCCACTCAAGCGAATTCACCCCTCCACTTT. Its protein is CASSQDSTQANSPLHF.

This clonotype was counted ten times or more. The rearrangement joins TRBV20-1 to TRBJ2-1; D might be TRBD1 or TRBD2, each matching 5 bases. This CDR3 spans 14 amino acids. V lost 1 base and J 11 bases, leaving 18 bases between the germline ends. Germline assignment: CDR1 DFQATT and CDR2 SNEGSKA (reference sequence). CDR3 sequence: CSARGPGWADKQFF. The CDR3 DNA reads as TGCAGTGCTAGAGGGCCGGGGTGGGCGGACAAGCAGTTCTTC.

This clonotype was recorded many times. The CDR3 region is CASSQGGYTQYF. CDR3 bases: TGTGCCAGCAGCCAAGGGGGATATACGCAGTATTTT. The rearrangement uses TRBV11-2 and TRBJ2-3; perhaps TRBD1 as D (6 bases). The V and J ends lost 5 bases and 7 bases respectively, with 10 bases between them. This CDR3 has 12 residues. Germline lookup yields CDR1 SGHAT and CDR2 FQNNGV. The whole variable domain, remainder taken from reference TRBV11-2 and TRBJ2-3, is EAGVAQSPRYKIIEKRQSVAFWCNPISGHATLYWYQQILGQGPKLLIQFQNNGVVDDSQLPKDRFSAERLKGVDSTLKIQPAKLEDSAVYLCASSQGGYTQYFGPGTRLTVL.

This clonotype showed up many times. This chain joins TRBV5-1 and TRBJ2-1, with TRBD1 matching over 7 bases. This CDR3 contains 15 residues. V lost 2 bases and J lost 9; bases outside the gene matches: 11. The germline V gene has CDR1 SGHRS and CDR2 YFSETQ. Here the CDR3 DNA reads TGCGCCAGCAGCTTTTCCCTGAGGGGGCAGGGTGAGCAGTTCTTC. This encodes CASSFSLRGQGEQFF.

This clonotype was detected ten times or more. The genes are TRBV7-6 and TRBJ2-5; D perhaps matches TRBD2 (6 bases). V was trimmed by 5 bases and J by 6 bases, leaving 16 bases between them. CDR3 length equals 14 residues. Germline assignment: CDR1 SGHVS and CDR2 FNYEAQ. The CDR3 is CASSRRGEVQTQYF. The CDR3 DNA is TGTGCCAGCAGCCGACGCGGGGAAGTTCAGACCCAGTACTTC. The complete variable domain, with remaining parts taken from reference TRBV7-6 and TRBJ2-5, reads GAGVSQSPRYKVTKRGQDVALRCDPISGHVSLYWYRQALGQGPEFLTYFNYEAQQDKSGLPNDRFSAERPEGSISTLTIQRTEQRDSAMYRCASSRRGEVQTQYFGPGTRLLVL.

This clonotype was counted between two and nine times. This could be a read error, since a much larger clone is one nucleotide away. The chain has TRBV28 and TRBJ2-7; no clear D. The CDR3 is made up of 13 amino acids. Germline V gene lookup returns CDR1 MDHEN and CDR2 SYDVKM. The V end was cut by 4 bases, the J end by 6 bases, with 13 bases between. The CDR3 loop is CASSYDGLSEQYF. The CDR3 DNA follows: TGTGCCAGCAGTTACGACGGATTAAGCGAGCAGTACTTC. Using reference TRBV28 and TRBJ2-7 for the parts outside the CDR3, the full variable domain is DVKVTQSSRYLVKRTGEKVFLECVQDMDHENMFWYRQDPGLGLRLIYFSYDVKMKEKGDIPEGYSVSREKKERFSLILESASTNQTSMYLCASSYDGLSEQYFGPGTRLTVT.

About this clonotype itself: A much larger clonotype is one base distant, so this may be a read error. The chain couples TRBV9 to TRBJ1-2; 7 positions agree with TRBD1. Per germline, CDR1 SGDLS and CDR2 YYNGEE. The CDR3 is made up of 14 amino acids. Germline trimming cut 10 bases from V and 8 bases from J; bases unmatched to any gene: 17. CDR3 residues: CAGNDQGGSWGYTF. CDR3 coding DNA: TGTGCCGGCAACGACCAGGGGGGCAGCTGGGGCTACACCTTC.

This clonotype has ten or more counts. This chain uses TRBV5-1 with TRBJ1-1; D is undetermined. The ends were cut back, 3 bases at V and 0 bases at J, with 12 bases in the middle. Germline CDR1 and CDR2: SGHRS and YFSETQ. The CDR3 totals 15 residues. As DNA, the CDR3 is TGCGCCAGCAGCTACGACGTGGACGTGAACACTGAAGCTTTCTTT. Translated: CASSYDVDVNTEAFF.

This clonotype occurred a few times. The gene calls are TRBV5-1 and TRBJ1-6; D is undetermined. CDR3 length equals 15 residues. Trimming stripped 6 bases from V and 5 bases from J, with 15 bases between. The germline CDR1 and CDR2 sequences are SGHRS and YFSETQ. The CDR3 loop reads CASTTNGEHNSPLHF. Written as DNA, the CDR3 is TGCGCCAGCACTACGAATGGGGAGCATAATTCACCCCTCCACTTT. Supplemented by reference TRBV5-1 and TRBJ1-6, the full variable domain reads KAGVTQTPRYLIKTRGQQVTLSCSPISGHRSVSWYQQTPGQGLQFLFEYFSETQRNKGNFPGRFSGRQFSNSRSEMNVSTLELGDSALYLCASTTNGEHNSPLHFGNGTRLTVT.